The clone carrying this T cell receptor (beta chain) was recorded at least ten times. The sample is drawn from a study of early T cells in non-severe SARS-CoV-2 infection. Background on the study: Sequencing used unsorted whole-blood bulk RNA, so chains lack pairing.

Separate cDNA molecules each had unique molecular identifiers attached to them. TCRdb re-called the 5' RACE reads through MiXCR, storing one row per CDR3 protein. In the table there are 100,000 to 150,000 distinct CDR3 sequences, around 14% of which are singletons. This CDR3 contains 13 residues. V dropped 4 bases and J dropped 5 bases, with 11 bases sitting between them. Germline V gives CDR1 MGHRA, CDR2 YSYEKL. V gene TRBV4-1 combines with J gene TRBJ1-1; the D is unclear. The sample taken for sequencing was whole blood. This sequence originates from an adult who was a healthcare worker with PCR-confirmed SARS-CoV-2 infection or an uninfected control (not recorded which). Here the CDR3 reads CASSPTVRTEAFF. The CDR3 DNA is TGCGCCAGCAGCCCCACCGTTAGAACTGAAGCTTTCTTT.